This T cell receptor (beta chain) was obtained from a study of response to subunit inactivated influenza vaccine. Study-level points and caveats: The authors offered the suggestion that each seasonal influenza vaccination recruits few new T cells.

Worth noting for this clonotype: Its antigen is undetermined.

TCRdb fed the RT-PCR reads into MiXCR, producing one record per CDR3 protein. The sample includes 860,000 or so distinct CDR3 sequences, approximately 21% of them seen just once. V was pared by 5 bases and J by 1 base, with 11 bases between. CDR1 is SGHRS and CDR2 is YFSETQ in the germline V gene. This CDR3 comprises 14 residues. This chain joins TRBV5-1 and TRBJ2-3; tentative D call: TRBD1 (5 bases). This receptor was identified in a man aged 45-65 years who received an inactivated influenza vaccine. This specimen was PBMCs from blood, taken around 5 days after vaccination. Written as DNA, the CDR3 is TGCGCCAGCAGACTACGGACACGCACAGATACGCAGTATTTT. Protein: CASRLRTRTDTQYF.